This entry describes one T cell receptor (beta chain). Its antigen is not identified. The data are from a study of PD-1 blockade in classical Hodgkin lymphoma. The study's findings and limits: The drivers behind the repertoire differences, possibly disease activity or prior therapy, remain undefined. Baseline diversity resembling that of newly diagnosed patients was seen in complete responders.

Produced via immunoSEQ multiplex PCR; TCRdb's table is partial and in-frame only. The table shows 50,000 to 65,000 clones, with 85% to 95% occurring only once. All trial patients relapsed after autologous stem cell transplantation. Trimming stripped 3 bases from V and 0 bases from J, with 13 bases between. This CDR3 has 16 residues. CDR1 SGDLS and CDR2 YYNGEE come from the germline V gene. Sequences were derived from peripheral blood mononuclear cells (PBMCs), sampled before the second cycle of nivolumab. The V call is TRBV9, the J call TRBJ1-3; D gene unclear. The receptor was derived from a human donor with classical Hodgkin lymphoma. In nucleotides, the CDR3 is TGTGCCAGCAGCGACCCACGGGGTTTCTCTGGAAACACCATATATTTT. Translated: CASSDPRGFSGNTIYF.